This paragraph reports one T cell receptor (beta chain). The CDR3 loop spans 14 amino acids. Trimming cost V 3 bases and J 6 bases, with 15 bases left between them. Germline CDR1 is SGHNT and CDR2 is YYREEE (reference sequence). The repertoire was sequenced with immunoSEQ multiplex PCR; TCRdb's copy has only in-frame clones and lacks some. The profile covers about 120,000 clones, with 75% to 90% appearing a single time and about 1% taken by the ten largest. This entry is derived from a study of control samples from healthy donors and cancer patients. Sequenced input: PBMCs. The source is a woman aged 50 to 65 with colorectal cancer. The chain employs TRBV5-4 and TRBJ1-2, with D possibly matching TRBD1 (5 bases). CDR3 nucleotide sequence: TGTGCCAGCAGCTGGAAGGGGAGGGAGGATGGCTACACCTTC. This gives the protein CASSWKGREDGYTF.